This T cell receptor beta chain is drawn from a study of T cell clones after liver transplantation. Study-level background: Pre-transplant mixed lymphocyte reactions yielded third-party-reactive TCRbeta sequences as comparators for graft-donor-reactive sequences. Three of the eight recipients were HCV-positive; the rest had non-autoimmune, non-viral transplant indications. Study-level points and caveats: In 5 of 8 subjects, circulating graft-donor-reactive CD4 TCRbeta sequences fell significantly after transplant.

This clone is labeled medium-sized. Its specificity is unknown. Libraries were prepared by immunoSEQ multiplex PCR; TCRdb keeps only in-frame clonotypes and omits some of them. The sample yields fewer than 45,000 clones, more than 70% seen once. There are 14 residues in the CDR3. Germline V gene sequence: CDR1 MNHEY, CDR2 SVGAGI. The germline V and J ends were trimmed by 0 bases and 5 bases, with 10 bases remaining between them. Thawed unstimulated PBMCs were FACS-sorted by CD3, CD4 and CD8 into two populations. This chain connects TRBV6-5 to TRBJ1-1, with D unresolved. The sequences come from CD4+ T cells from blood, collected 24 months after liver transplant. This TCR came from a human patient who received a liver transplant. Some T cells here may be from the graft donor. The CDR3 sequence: CASSYSKVSTEAFF. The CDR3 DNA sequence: TGTGCCAGCAGTTACTCGAAGGTCTCGACTGAAGCTTTCTTT.